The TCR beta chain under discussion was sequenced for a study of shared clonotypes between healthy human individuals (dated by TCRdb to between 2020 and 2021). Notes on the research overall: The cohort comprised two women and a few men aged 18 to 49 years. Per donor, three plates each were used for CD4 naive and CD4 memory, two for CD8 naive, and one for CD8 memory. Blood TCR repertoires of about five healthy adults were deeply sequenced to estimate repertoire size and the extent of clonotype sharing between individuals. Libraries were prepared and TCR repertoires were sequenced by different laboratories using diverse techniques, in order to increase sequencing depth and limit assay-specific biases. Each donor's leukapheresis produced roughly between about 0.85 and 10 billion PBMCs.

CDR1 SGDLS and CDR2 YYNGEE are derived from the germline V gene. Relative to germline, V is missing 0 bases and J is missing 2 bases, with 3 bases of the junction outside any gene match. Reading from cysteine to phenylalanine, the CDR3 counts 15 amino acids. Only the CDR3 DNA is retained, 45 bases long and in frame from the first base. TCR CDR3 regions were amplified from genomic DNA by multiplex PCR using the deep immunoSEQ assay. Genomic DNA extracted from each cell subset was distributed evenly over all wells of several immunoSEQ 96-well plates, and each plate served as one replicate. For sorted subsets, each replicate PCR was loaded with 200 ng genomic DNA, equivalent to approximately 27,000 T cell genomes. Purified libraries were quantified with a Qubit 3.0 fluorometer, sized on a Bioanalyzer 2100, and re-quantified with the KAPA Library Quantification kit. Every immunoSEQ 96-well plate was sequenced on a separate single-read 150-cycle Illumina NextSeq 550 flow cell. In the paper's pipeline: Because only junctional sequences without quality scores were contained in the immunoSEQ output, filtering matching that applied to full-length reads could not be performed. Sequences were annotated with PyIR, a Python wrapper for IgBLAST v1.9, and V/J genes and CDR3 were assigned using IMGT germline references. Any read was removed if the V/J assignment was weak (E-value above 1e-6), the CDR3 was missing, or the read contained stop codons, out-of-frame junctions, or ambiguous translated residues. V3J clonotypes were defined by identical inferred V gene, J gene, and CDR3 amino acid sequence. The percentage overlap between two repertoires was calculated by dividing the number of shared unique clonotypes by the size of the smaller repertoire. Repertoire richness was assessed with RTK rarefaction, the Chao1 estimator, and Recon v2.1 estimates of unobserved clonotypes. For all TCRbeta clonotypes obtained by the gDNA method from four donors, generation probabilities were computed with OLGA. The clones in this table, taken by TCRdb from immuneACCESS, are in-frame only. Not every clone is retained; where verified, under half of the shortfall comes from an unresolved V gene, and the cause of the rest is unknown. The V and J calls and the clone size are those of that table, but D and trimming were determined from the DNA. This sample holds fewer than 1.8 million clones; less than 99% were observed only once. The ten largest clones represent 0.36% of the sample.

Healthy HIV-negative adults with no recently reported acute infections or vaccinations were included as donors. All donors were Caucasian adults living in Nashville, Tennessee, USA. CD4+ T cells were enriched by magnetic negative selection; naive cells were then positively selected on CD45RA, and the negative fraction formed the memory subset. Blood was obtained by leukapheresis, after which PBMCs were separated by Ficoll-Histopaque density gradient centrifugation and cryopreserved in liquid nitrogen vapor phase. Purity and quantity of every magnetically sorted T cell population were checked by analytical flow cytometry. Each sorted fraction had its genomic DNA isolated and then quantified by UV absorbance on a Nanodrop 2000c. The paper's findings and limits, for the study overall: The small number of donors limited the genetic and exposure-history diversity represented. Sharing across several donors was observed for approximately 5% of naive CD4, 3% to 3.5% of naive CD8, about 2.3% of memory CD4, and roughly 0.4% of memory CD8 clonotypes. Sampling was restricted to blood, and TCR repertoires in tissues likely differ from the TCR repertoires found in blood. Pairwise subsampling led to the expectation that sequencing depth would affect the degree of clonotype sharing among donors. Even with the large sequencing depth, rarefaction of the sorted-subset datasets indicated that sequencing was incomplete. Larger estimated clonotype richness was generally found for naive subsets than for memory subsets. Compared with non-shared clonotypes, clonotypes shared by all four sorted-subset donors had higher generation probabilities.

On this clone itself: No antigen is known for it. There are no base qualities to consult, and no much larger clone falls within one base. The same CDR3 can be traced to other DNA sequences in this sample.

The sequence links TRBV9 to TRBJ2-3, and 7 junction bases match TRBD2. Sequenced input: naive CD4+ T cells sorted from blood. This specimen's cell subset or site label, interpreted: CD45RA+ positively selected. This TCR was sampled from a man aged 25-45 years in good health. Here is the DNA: TGTGCCAGCAGCGTAGGGGCGGGAGCCACAGATACGCAGTATTTT. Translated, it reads CASSVGAGATDTQYF. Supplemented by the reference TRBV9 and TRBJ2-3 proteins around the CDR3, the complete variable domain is DSGVTQTPKHLITATGQRVTLRCSPRSGDLSVYWYQQSLDQGLQFLIQYYNGEERAKGNILERFSAQQFPDLHSELNLSSLELGDSALYFCASSVGAGATDTQYFGPGTRLTVL.